Listed below are T cell receptor beta chains from one sample, sequenced in a study of beta chain features in type 1 diabetes. Assay used: immunoSEQ multiplex PCR; TCRdb lists only in-frame clones, some missing. In the table there are a few hundred thousand clones, around 15% of which are singletons. Input material: central memory CD4+ T cells from blood. The receptor set was obtained from a man aged 30-40 years in good health. Each CDR3 is given with its conserved first and last residue. Fields, in order: J gene, D gene, V gene, clone size, CDR3 DNA, CDR3 protein. A D gene is named only where the DNA matches it firmly. Where a row states a size, it is once, few, many or the class of an expanded clone; other rows omit it.

TRBJ2-3 | NA | TRBV6-1 | few | TGTGCCAGCAGTGAACCCTCAGTATATACGCAGTATTTT | CASSEPSVYTQYF
TRBJ1-1 | NA | TRBV6-5 | NA | TGTGCCAGCAGTCCCGGACTCTTTGTGGGTGAAGCTTTCTTT | CASSPGLFVGEAFF
TRBJ2-1 | TRBD2 | TRBV4-1 | NA | TGCGCCAGCAGCCAAGAAGAAGCGGGAGGGTCGTTCTTC | CASSQEEAGGSFF
TRBJ2-2 | NA | TRBV6-6 | NA | TGTGCCAGCAGTTACTCGAGGCCCGGGGAGCTGTTTTTT | CASSYSRPGELFF
TRBJ2-6 | NA | TRBV4-2 | NA | TGTGCCAGCAGCCAAGATCGGTCAGCTATAGTTTCTGGGGCCAACGTCCTGACTTTC | CASSQDRSAIVSGANVLTF
TRBJ2-3 | NA | TRBV6-5 | few | TGTGCCACACAATCCACAGATACGCAGTATTTT | CATQSTDTQYF
TRBJ1-1 | TRBD1 | TRBV27 | NA | TGTGCCAGCAGTTTATCCCCGACAGGGTCGAACACTGAAGCTTTCTTT | CASSLSPTGSNTEAFF
TRBJ1-1 | NA | TRBV2 | NA | TGTGCCAGCAAAAAGGGGGGGCAAGACGGTGAAGCTTTCTTT | CASKKGGQDGEAFF
TRBJ1-5 | TRBD1 | TRBV19 | NA | TGTGCCAGTATTCTACAGGGGGCGGGTCAGCCCCAGCATTTT | CASILQGAGQPQHF
TRBJ2-2 | NA | TRBV7-3 | NA | TGTGCCAGCAGCGACGGATCGAACACCGGGGAGCTGTTTTTT | CASSDGSNTGELFF
TRBJ2-3 | TRBD1 | TRBV5-1 | NA | TGCGCCAGCAGCAAAGGACAGGGTAAAGATACGCAGTATTTT | CASSKGQGKDTQYF